The next 3 T cell receptor beta chains were all read from a single sample in a study of T cell responses to AZD1222 COVID-19 vaccine. Method: immunoSEQ multiplex PCR; TCRdb's copy keeps in-frame clones and lacks some. The repertoire includes under 150,000 clones, roughly 87% of them detected once, and just over 2.5% sits in the top ten. The sequenced sample was peripheral blood, obtained 28 days after the second AZD1222 dose. These receptors were taken from an adult who received the AZD1222 COVID-19 vaccine.

This sequence joins TRBV27 and TRBJ1-1; a weak D match, TRBD1 (6 bases). V gave up 3 bases and J gave up 0 bases, with 11 bases separating them. The CDR3 consists of 15 residues. Germline V CDR1 and CDR2: MNHEY, SMNVEV (reference sequence). The CDR3 DNA reads as TGTGCCAGCAGTTTGTACAGGGACATGAACACTGAAGCTTTCTTT. Residues: CASSLYRDMNTEAFF.

J is TRBJ1-1 and V is TRBV3-1 (or the pseudogene TRBV3-2); no clear D. The germline V gene encodes CDR1 LGHDT and CDR2 YNNKEL (reference sequence). The V and J ends lost 4 bases and 2 bases respectively, with 8 bases between them. The CDR3 has 13 residues. CDR3 DNA: TGTGCCAGCAGCCGCGTCTCAAACACTGAAGCTTTCTTT. Encoded protein: CASSRVSNTEAFF.

The chain recombines TRBV19 with TRBJ2-2, with TRBD1 identical over 7 bases. In germline, CDR1 is LNHDA, CDR2 SQIVND (reference sequence). With V trimmed by 9 bases and J by 2 bases, 6 bases remained unmatched. The CDR3 is 14 amino acids. The CDR3 nucleotides are TGTGCCAGCGCCGGGACAGTCAACACCGGGGAGCTGTTTTTT. This sequence encodes CASAGTVNTGELFF.